One sample yielded the 9 T cell receptor beta chains listed below, sequenced in a study of blood T cell repertoires in COVID-19 (dated by TCRdb to 2020 to 2022). Libraries were constructed by the immunoSEQ multiplex PCR assay. TCRdb limited this immuneACCESS table to in-frame rearrangements with V and J called. A share of clones is missing; checked studies link under half to unresolved V genes, and the rest is unexplained. Across this sample there are approximately 180,000 clones, with over 70% seen only once. Clones ranked in the top ten supply around 7% of the sample. The sequencing input was peripheral blood. All receptors come from a woman aged 40 to 50 with COVID-19, enrolled during active disease.

The chain has TRBV10-3 and TRBJ1-1; D uncertain. The V gene lost 5 bases and the J gene lost 1 base, with 14 bases spanning the gap. Germline lookup yields CDR1 ENHRY and CDR2 SYGVKD. The CDR3 sequence is 15 residues long. CDR3 sequence (DNA): TGTGCCATCAGTCTCTACAGTCTTGCGAACACTGAAGCTTTCTTT. It encodes CAISLYSLANTEAFF.

J is TRBJ2-2 and V is TRBV4-1; D unclear. The germline V gene encodes CDR1 MGHRA and CDR2 YSYEKL. This CDR3 is 14 amino acids long. Trimming cost V 0 bases and J 5 bases, with 7 bases left between them. This CDR3 reads CASSQDRVTGELFF. Here the CDR3 DNA reads TGCGCCAGCAGCCAAGATCGAGTGACCGGGGAGCTGTTTTTT.

This rearrangement joins TRBV3-1 (or the pseudogene TRBV3-2) to TRBJ2-1; 7 bases fit TRBD1. Trimming removed 5 bases from V and 1 base from J; junction bases left unmatched: 5. Germline CDR1 and CDR2: LGHDT and YNNKEL (reference sequence). The CDR3 has 15 amino acids. CDR3 in DNA: TGTGCCAGCAGCGCCCGGACAGGATCCTACAATGAGCAGTTCTTC. Translating it yields CASSARTGSYNEQFF.

The chain carries TRBV9 and TRBJ2-3, with 9 bases fitting TRBD2. The length of the CDR3 is 15 residues. V lost 7 bases, J lost 6 bases, and 12 bases stayed unmatched. Germline values: CDR1 SGDLS, CDR2 YYNGEE. CDR3 region: CASLRGTSNRDTQYF. CDR3 sequence (DNA): TGTGCCAGCCTGAGGGGGACTAGCAATAGGGATACGCAGTATTTT.

In the case of this clone: At one boundary the junction diverges from the germline segment, which might be a read error. The rearrangement joins TRBV5-1 to TRBJ2-7; no reliable D call. This CDR3 is built from 13 residues. CDR1 and CDR2 from the germline V gene are SGHRS and YFSETQ. CDR3 nucleotide sequence: TGCGCCAGCAGATTGGGCAGGCCCTACGAGCAGTACTTC. Protein product: CASRLGRPYEQYF. The full variable domain, its missing parts supplied by reference TRBV5-1 and TRBJ2-7, is KAGVTQTPRYLIKTRGQQVTLSCSPISGHRSVSWYQQTPGQGLQFLFEYFSETQRNKGNFPGRFSGRQFSNSRSEMNVSTLELGDSALYLCASRLGRPYEQYFGPGTRLTVT.

The chain recombines TRBV4-1 with TRBJ2-7; weak D call: TRBD2 (6 bases). The CDR3 covers 14 residues. The V end lost 1 base, the J end lost 6 bases, and 13 bases lay between the germline ends. CDR1 is MGHRA and CDR2 is YSYEKL in the germline V gene. CDR3 protein: CASSQGGLWGEQYF. CDR3 DNA sequence: TGCGCCAGCAGCCAAGGGGGACTCTGGGGCGAGCAGTACTTC.

The chain links TRBV28 to TRBJ2-6; the D is unclear. Germline V lookup: CDR1 MDHEN, CDR2 SYDVKM. CDR3 length: 16 residues. Trimming pared 3 bases from V and 4 bases from J, leaving 13 bases between. The CDR3 DNA reads TGTGCCAGCAGTTTCCCCACAGCTGACGGGGCCAACGTCCTGACTTTC. Protein: CASSFPTADGANVLTF.

The chain joins TRBV10-2 to TRBJ1-1, with D perhaps TRBD1 (5 bases). Germline V gene sequence: CDR1 WSHSY, CDR2 SAAADI. The CDR3 is made up of 13 amino acids. The ends were cut back, 9 bases at V and 3 bases at J, with 14 bases in the middle. CDR3 sequence (DNA): TGCGCCAGTTTGACAGACACGGACACTGAAGCTTTCTTT. It is translated as CASLTDTDTEAFF.

The J gene is TRBJ1-1, the V gene TRBV19, with TRBD1 matching over 7 bases. The J segment lost 6 bases and the V segment lost 3 bases, leaving 10 bases of the junction unmatched. CDR1 is LNHDA and CDR2 is SQIVND in the germline V gene (reference sequence). CDR3 length: 15 residues. DNA of the CDR3: TGTGCCAGTAGTATCCAACAGGGGATCGGCGCTGAAGCTTTCTTT. It yields the protein CASSIQQGIGAEAFF.